This TCR beta chain was sequenced during a study of blood T cell repertoires in COVID-19. As for the study in general: Samples representing acute and convalescent COVID-19 were sourced from the United States, Italy and Spain. T cells, B-cell-depleted T cells, or PBMCs provided the cDNA or gDNA that served as material.

CDR1 is SGHVS and CDR2 is FQNEAQ in the germline V gene. The CDR3 spans 17 residues. Unmatched junction bases numbered 7, after V lost 5 bases and J lost 5 bases. Original processing methods: How many nucleated cells were present was estimated from reference gene primer amplification. The data were produced by immunoSEQ multiplex PCR, yet TCRdb's version contains in-frame clones alone and is incomplete. That table furnishes V, J and clone size, whereas the DNA furnished D and trimming. The sample contains about 190,000 clones, more than 60% of which appear only once. The receptor comes from a woman aged 50 to 60 with acute or convalescent COVID-19. The V call is TRBV7-8, the J call TRBJ2-3, with 16 bases aligning to TRBD2. What was sequenced was peripheral blood. The CDR3 sequence is CASSRAGTSGGGDTQYF. CDR3 sequence (DNA): TGTGCCAGCAGCCGGGCCGGGACTAGCGGGGGGGGAGATACGCAGTATTTT. Looking up the rest from reference TRBV7-8 and TRBJ2-3 gives the full variable domain: GAGVSQSPRYKVAKRGQDVALRCDPISGHVSLFWYQQALGQGPEFLTYFQNEAQLDKSGLPSDRFFAERPEGSVSTLKIQRTQQEDSAVYLCASSRAGTSGGGDTQYFGPGTRLTVL.